This T cell receptor (beta chain) was obtained from a study of T cell repertoires in cytomegalovirus infection. Turning to the study itself: CMV epitopes, recently identified HLA-C-restricted and well-studied HLA-B-restricted, were used. Indicated by public TCR beta signatures were CMV infection and matching HLA type. Study-wide findings and caveats: Carriage of CMV together with the relevant HLA was identifiable through cumulative public TCR beta family frequency. Dominant in the ex vivo response were TCR beta clonotypes restricted by HLA-C and specific for CMV.

TCRdb reprocessed the reads via MiXCR and lists one record per CDR3 protein. Among about 740,000 distinct CDR3 sequences listed, around 32% were seen once. This clonotype has more than one count but fewer than ten. Its specificity is not known. The receptor's source is a human donor in good health (CMV status not recorded). Some clones in this sample may be carry-over from other donors' samples. Sequenced here: cultured PBMCs, sampled from culture after CMV antigen stimulation.

The CDR3 region is CASSFRSKGAVEKLFF. The DNA of the CDR3 is TGTGCCAGCAGTTTCAGGTCCAAGGGGGCGGTTGAAAAACTGTTTTTT. This rearrangement joins TRBV12-3 or TRBV12-4 to TRBJ1-4; TRBD1 agrees at 7 bases. Trimming at V came to 3 bases and at J to 7 bases, leaving 11 bases not matched to a gene. CDR3 length: 16 residues.